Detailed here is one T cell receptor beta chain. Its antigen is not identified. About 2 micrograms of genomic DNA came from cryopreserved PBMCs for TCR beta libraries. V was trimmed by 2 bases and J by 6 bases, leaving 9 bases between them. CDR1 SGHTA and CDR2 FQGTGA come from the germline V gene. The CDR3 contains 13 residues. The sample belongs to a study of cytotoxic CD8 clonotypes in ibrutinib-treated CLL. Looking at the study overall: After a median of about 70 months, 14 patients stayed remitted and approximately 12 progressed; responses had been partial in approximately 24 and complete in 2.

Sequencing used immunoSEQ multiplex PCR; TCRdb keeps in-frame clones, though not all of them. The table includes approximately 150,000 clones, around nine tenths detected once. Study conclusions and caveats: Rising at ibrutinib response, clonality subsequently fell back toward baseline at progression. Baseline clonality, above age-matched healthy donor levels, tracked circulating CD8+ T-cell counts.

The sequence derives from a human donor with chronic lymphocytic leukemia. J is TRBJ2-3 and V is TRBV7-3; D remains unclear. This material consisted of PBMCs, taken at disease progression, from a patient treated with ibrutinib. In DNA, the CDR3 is TGTGCCAGCAGCTTATCTAAGTTGGATACGCAGTATTTT. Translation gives CASSLSKLDTQYF. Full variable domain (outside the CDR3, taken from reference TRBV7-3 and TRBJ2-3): GAGVSQTPSNKVTEKGKYVELRCDPISGHTALYWYRQSLGQGPEFLIYFQGTGAADDSGLPNDRFFAVRPEGSVSTLKIQRTERGDSAVYLCASSLSKLDTQYFGPGTRLTVL.